These T cell receptor beta chains were read from a single sample in a study of graft-versus-host responses after intestinal transplantation. Antigens of these TCRs are unknown. The repertoire was sequenced with immunoSEQ multiplex PCR; TCRdb's copy has only in-frame clones and lacks some. The repertoire consists of over 100,000 clones, with just under 95% occurring once and the leading ten covering under 1.5%. The source was unstimulated CD8+ T cells sorted from spleen or lymph node cells, collected before transplant. Source of these receptors: a human donor who was the organ donor for an intestinal transplant. Each CDR3 is given with its conserved first and last residue. The D gene is left open where the match is weak. Size tells how often a clone was seen (once, few, many) or the class of an expanded clone, and some rows leave it out.

clone_size	v_call	cdr3_length	j_call	d_call	cdr3_nt	cdr3_aa
-	TRBV7-9	17	TRBJ2-1	TRBD2	TGTGCCAGCAGCTCCGTAACCGGGACTAGGTCTTACAATGAGCAGTTCTTC	CASSSVTGTRSYNEQFF
-	TRBV7-6	16	TRBJ2-5	TRBD2	TGTGCCAGCAGCTTAGCGCTGGCGGGGGGGAAAGAGACCCAGTACTTC	CASSLALAGGKETQYF
-	TRBV10-1	16	TRBJ1-1	-	TGCGCCAGCAGTGAGATTTCCCACCCGGGGGTCACTGAAGCTTTCTTT	CASSEISHPGVTEAFF
-	TRBV15	14	TRBJ2-3	-	TGTGCCACCAGCAGTAGCGCCCGCACAGATACGCAGTATTTT	CATSSSARTDTQYF
-	TRBV19	14	TRBJ1-1	TRBD1	TGTGCCAGTAGTCTAACAGGGGTGAACACTGAAGCTTTCTTT	CASSLTGVNTEAFF
-	TRBV10-3	15	TRBJ2-1	TRBD1	TGTGCCATCAGCCGTGACAGGGGGAGTAGCAATGAGCAGTTCTTC	CAISRDRGSSNEQFF
-	TRBV2	16	TRBJ2-1	TRBD2	TGTGCCAGCAGTGTTTCCTTGCTAGCGGGAAAGACTGAGCAGTTCTTC	CASSVSLLAGKTEQFF
-	TRBV9	16	TRBJ2-7	-	TGTGCCAGCAGCGCCGCTGGGGGAGGCCGCTTGGACGAGCAGTACTTC	CASSAAGGGRLDEQYF
-	TRBV4-1	16	TRBJ2-2	TRBD2	TGCGCCAGCAGCCCGGCCACTAGCGGCGGGACCGGGGAGCTGTTTTTT	CASSPATSGGTGELFF
-	TRBV6-1	11	TRBJ2-7	TRBD1	TGTGCCAGCAGTTACAGGGGCGAGCAGTACTTC	CASSYRGEQYF
-	TRBV7-2	13	TRBJ2-3	-	TGTGCCAGCAGCTTATCGCGGGGAAAAGCGCAGTATTTT	CASSLSRGKAQYF
-	TRBV25-1	14	TRBJ2-5	-	TGTGCCAGCAGCGACCGAATAGGGACGGAGACCCAGTACTTC	CASSDRIGTETQYF
-	TRBV7-9	12	TRBJ1-4	-	TGTGCCAGCAGCTTAACCGAAAGGGTGCTGTTTTTT	CASSLTERVLFF
few	TRBV5-1	13	TRBJ2-7	TRBD2	TGCGCCAGCAGCGGGACTAGCTCCTACGAGCAGTACTTC	CASSGTSSYEQYF
-	TRBV5-1	15	TRBJ1-1	TRBD1	TGCGCCAGCAAGGGCGGGACAGCTCTGAACACTGAAGCTTTCTTT	CASKGGTALNTEAFF
-	TRBV6-5	15	TRBJ2-3	-	TGTGCCAGCAGCCTTAGCGGGACAGCTACAGATACGCAGTATTTT	CASSLSGTATDTQYF
once	TRBV19	16	TRBJ1-4	-	TGTGCCAGTAGCTACAACGGAGTCGGGGGTAATGAAAAACTGTTTTTT	CASSYNGVGGNEKLFF
-	TRBV5-6	13	TRBJ1-1	-	TGTGCCAGCAGCTTTATGGGGGGCCCAGAAGCTTTCTTT	CASSFMGGPEAFF
-	TRBV29-1	12	TRBJ2-2	-	TGCAGCGTTGAACGGGGAACCGGGGAGCTGTTTTTT	CSVERGTGELFF
-	TRBV27	14	TRBJ1-5	-	TGTGCCAGCAGTTTACCGGATAGCAATCAGCCCCAGCATTTT	CASSLPDSNQPQHF
-	TRBV6-1	15	TRBJ2-7	TRBD1	TGTGCCAGCAGTGAAAGCGGGACAGGGGCCCACGAGCAGTACTTC	CASSESGTGAHEQYF
-	TRBV4-1	17	TRBJ1-4	-	TGCGCCAGCAGCCAAGAGGCCCGCCTTGCAACTAATGAAAAACTGTTTTTT	CASSQEARLATNEKLFF
-	TRBV9	15	TRBJ2-2	TRBD2	TGTGCCAGCAGCATCAGCGGGGGGCGCACCGGGGAGCTGTTTTTT	CASSISGGRTGELFF
-	TRBV10-3	14	TRBJ2-1	-	TGTGCCACGGGGGAGGCGACTCACTACAATGAGCAGTTCTTC	CATGEATHYNEQFF
-	TRBV6-6	14	TRBJ2-1	-	TGTGCCAGCAGTTACTCGATGTCGAGCAATGAGCAGTTCTTC	CASSYSMSSNEQFF
-	TRBV19	14	TRBJ1-1	-	TGTGCCAGTAGTATACCCGGGTTGAACACTGAAGCTTTCTTT	CASSIPGLNTEAFF
-	TRBV5-8	12	TRBJ2-5	-	TGTGCCAGCAGCTTAGGGTGGGAGACCCAGTACTTC	CASSLGWETQYF
-	TRBV25-1	11	TRBJ1-4	TRBD1	TGTGCCAGTCGACAGGGGGAAAAACTGTTTTTT	CASRQGEKLFF
-	TRBV7-2	15	TRBJ1-2	TRBD1	TGTGCCAGCAGCCAACAAAAAAGACAGGGGAAAGGCTACACCTTC	CASSQQKRQGKGYTF
-	TRBV5-1	16	TRBJ2-5	TRBD2	TGCGCCAGCAGCTTAGGGGAGGGCCCGAAGAAAGAGACCCAGTACTTC	CASSLGEGPKKETQYF
-	TRBV30	12	TRBJ1-2	TRBD1	TGTGCCTCGGACAGGGAGAGGGGTGGCTACACCTTC	CASDRERGGYTF
-	TRBV11-1	14	TRBJ2-7	TRBD2	TGTGCCAGCAGCCCTAGCGGGAGGGCCGTCGAGCAGTACTTC	CASSPSGRAVEQYF
-	TRBV9	18	TRBJ2-1	TRBD2	TGTGCCAGCAGCGCCCGGACTAGCGGGGGGGGGAGTTTCAATGAGCAGTTCTTC	CASSARTSGGGSFNEQFF
-	TRBV4-1	14	TRBJ1-1	-	TGCGCCAGCAGCCAAGGTTTTATGAACACTGAAGCTTTCTTT	CASSQGFMNTEAFF
-	TRBV5-1	15	TRBJ2-1	TRBD1	TGCGCCAGCAGCTTGGGAAGGACAGGGGGCGACGAGCAGTTCTTC	CASSLGRTGGDEQFF